Each of the 25 T cell receptor beta chains below was sequenced from the same sample in a study of early T cells in non-severe SARS-CoV-2 infection (dated by TCRdb to the early 2020s). Preparation of the library involved 5' RACE. The instrument was a NextSeq 500. TCRdb took the public reads, trimmed them with fastp at Q25, ran MiXCR for clone calling and kept in-frame beta chains. Rows are combined by CDR3 protein, so each entry shows the most common genes and DNA. This sample gives about 80,000 distinct CDR3 sequences in total; over 9% of them show up just once. The ten biggest clones cover about 4.8% of the sample. Input material: whole blood. The receptor source for this set is an adult who was a healthcare worker with PCR-confirmed SARS-CoV-2 infection or an uninfected control (not recorded which).

As regards this clonotype: Just one base apart from a much larger clone, this may be a read error. The J gene is TRBJ2-7, the V gene TRBV11-2; tentative D call: TRBD2 (5 bases). CDR1 and CDR2 from the germline V gene are SGHAT and FQNNGV. The CDR3 runs to 13 residues. The V gene lost 2 bases and the J gene lost 5 bases, with 10 bases spanning the gap. The DNA for the CDR3 is TGTGCCAGCAGCTTACTCGCGGGCCACGAGCAGTACTTC. Its protein is CASSLLAGHEQYF. The entire variable domain, with the rest obtained from reference TRBV11-2 and TRBJ2-7, is as follows: EAGVAQSPRYKIIEKRQSVAFWCNPISGHATLYWYQQILGQGPKLLIQFQNNGVVDDSQLPKDRFSAERLKGVDSTLKIQPAKLEDSAVYLCASSLLAGHEQYFGPGTRLTVT.

Many counts were recorded for this clonotype. This chain links TRBV5-5 with TRBJ1-1, with D possibly matching TRBD1 (6 bases). Germline CDR1 is SGHKS and CDR2 is YYEKEE (reference sequence). This CDR3 has 14 amino acids. Trimming cost V 4 bases and J 5 bases, with 15 bases left between them. Written as DNA, the CDR3 is TGTGCCAGCAGCCCCGTTGGCAGGGGAACTGAAGCTTTCTTT. It codes for CASSPVGRGTEAFF.

The V and J genes are TRBV25-1 and TRBJ1-5; D gene ambiguous. CDR1 is MGHDK, CDR2 SYGVNS, per germline. There are 15 residues in the CDR3. Trimming took 5 bases from V and 3 from J, leaving 14 bases between them. CDR3 nucleotide sequence: TGTGCCAGCAGTCCCTCCCGAGGATACAATCAGCCCCAGCATTTT. It specifies CASSPSRGYNQPQHF.

The chain carries TRBV20-1 and TRBJ2-7, with 11 bases lining up with TRBD2. J was trimmed by 2 bases and V by 6 bases; bases with no gene match: 15. The V gene's germline CDR1 is DFQATT and CDR2 SNEGSKA (reference sequence). The CDR3 is made up of 17 amino acids. The CDR3 region has the DNA TGCAGTGCCGCCGCTAGCGGGAGGAACTTATTAGCCTACGAGCAGTACTTC. Protein sequence: CSAAASGRNLLAYEQYF.

The V gene is TRBV6-1, the J gene TRBJ1-1; D is uncertain. The V gene lost 4 bases and the J gene lost 0 bases, with 12 bases spanning the gap. Germline V lookup: CDR1 MNHNS, CDR2 SASEGT. The CDR3 covers 15 residues. The CDR3: CASSGYPTMNTEAFF. CDR3 coding DNA: TGTGCCAGCAGTGGCTACCCTACTATGAACACTGAAGCTTTCTTT.

This clonotype was seen many times. The genes are TRBV10-3 and TRBJ2-7, with D perhaps given as TRBD1 or TRBD2 (5 bases each). Trimming removed 8 bases from V and 5 bases from J, with 16 bases in between. The CDR3 is 13 residues long. Germline V gene sequence: CDR1 ENHRY, CDR2 SYGVKD. For the CDR3, the DNA is TGTGCCATCGCTGCCAGGGAGTCCCACGAGCAGTACTTC. Protein sequence: CAIAARESHEQYF.

This clonotype was observed at least ten times. CDR3: CASSEGWGRGTQYF. In DNA, the CDR3 is TGTGCCAGCAGTGAAGGATGGGGGAGGGGTACGCAGTATTTT. The chain joins TRBV2 to TRBJ2-3, with 7 bases that match TRBD2. This CDR3 is 14 amino acids long. In germline, CDR1 is SNHLY, CDR2 FYNNEI. The junction had 6 bases not matched to a gene; V was cut back by 1 base and J by 8 bases.

The V and J genes are TRBV24-1 and TRBJ2-1; D remains ambiguous. From germline, CDR1 is KGHDR and CDR2 SFDVKD. This CDR3 has 11 amino acids. Trimming shortened V by 0 bases and J by 14 bases, and 7 bases separated the two germline ends. In DNA, the CDR3 is TGTGCCACCAGTGATTTGGGCACAAAGTTCTTC. This encodes CATSDLGTKFF.

This clonotype was recorded at least ten times. The V gene is TRBV18, the J gene TRBJ1-4, with D unclear. Germline V gene data show CDR1 as KGHSH and CDR2 as LQKENI. The CDR3 totals 15 residues. Trimming removed 5 bases at V and 5 bases at J, with 15 bases between. CDR3 sequence reads: CASSMGWRSNEKLFF. The CDR3 DNA reads TGTGCCAGCTCAATGGGGTGGAGATCAAATGAAAAACTGTTTTTT.

This clonotype showed up many times. This chain connects TRBV10-2 to TRBJ1-5; D is unclear. With 6 bases removed from V and 3 bases from J, the gap between germline ends came to 24 bases. This CDR3 region has 18 residues. Per germline, CDR1 WSHSY and CDR2 SAAADI. CDR3 nucleotide sequence: TGCGCCAGCAGCCTTAACCTCCGAGGAGGGTTACTCAATCAGCCCCAGCATTTT. Translated: CASSLNLRGGLLNQPQHF.

This clonotype was picked up many times. The rearrangement joins TRBV27 to TRBJ2-2, with D unresolved. The CDR3 is 13 amino acids. Trimming took 8 bases from V and 6 from J, leaving 13 bases between them. Germline V gives CDR1 MNHEY, CDR2 SMNVEV (reference sequence). CDR3 coding DNA: TGTGCCAGCGGCCCGCTGCTGGCCGGGGAGCTGTTTTTT. Encoded protein: CASGPLLAGELFF.

This clonotype came up a few times. This chain connects TRBV9 to TRBJ2-6; 11 bases are a match to TRBD1. The CDR3 extends over 19 amino acids. CDR1 and CDR2 from the germline V gene are SGDLS and YYNGEE. J lost 2 bases, V lost 0 bases, and 7 bases had no gene match. Here the CDR3 reads CASSVVTGTGGAGANVLTF. For the CDR3, the DNA is TGTGCCAGCAGCGTAGTGACCGGGACAGGGGGTGCTGGGGCCAACGTCCTGACTTTC.

The table lists this clonotype with many counts. The chain is built from TRBV28 and TRBJ2-7; weak D call: TRBD1 (5 bases). The V and J ends lost 2 bases and 0 bases respectively, with 14 bases between them. There are 16 residues in the CDR3. Per germline, CDR1 MDHEN and CDR2 SYDVKM. The CDR3 sequence is CASSLAAGSPSYEQYF. The CDR3 DNA is TGTGCCAGCAGTTTAGCCGCAGGGTCCCCCTCCTACGAGCAGTACTTC.

As concerns this clonotype: This sequence may be a read error, since a much larger clone differs from it by one base. V is TRBV6-2 or TRBV6-3 and J is TRBJ2-4; D call uncertain. V lost 4 bases, J lost 3 bases, and 16 bases lay in between. The CDR3 is made up of 16 amino acids. CDR1 and CDR2 from the germline V gene are MNHEY and SVGEGT. The CDR3 coding sequence is TGTGCCAGCAGTTGGTTGTCCGCCAAGGGCAAAAACATTCAGTACTTC. This sequence encodes CASSWLSAKGKNIQYF.

The sample holds many counts of this clonotype. The CDR3 DNA reads TGTGCCAGCAGTACAGGGGGATTTTCACCCCTCCACTTT. Amino acid sequence: CASSTGGFSPLHF. The J gene is TRBJ1-6, the V gene TRBV6-6, with 8 positions matching TRBD1. J was trimmed by 9 bases and V by 5 bases; bases with no gene match: 3. The CDR3 spans 13 residues. In germline, CDR1 is MNHNY, CDR2 SVGAGI (reference sequence).

The table lists this clonotype with many counts. The CDR3 loop reads CASSLTGILFF. In nucleotides, the CDR3 is TGTGCCAGCAGCTTGACAGGGATCCTGTTTTTT. The chain couples TRBV5-5 to TRBJ1-4, with a possible D match to TRBD1 (6 bases). The V end lost 1 base, the J end lost 14 bases, and 9 bases lay between the germline ends. Germline V gene lookup returns CDR1 SGHKS and CDR2 YYEKEE (reference sequence). The CDR3 sequence is 11 residues long.

The table lists this clonotype with many counts. V is TRBV5-5 and J is TRBJ2-1, with D possibly being TRBD1 (5 bases). Trimming took off 0 bases at V and 5 bases at J, with 12 bases between the two ends. The CDR3 extends over 15 amino acids. Per the germline V gene, CDR1 is SGHKS and CDR2 is YYEKEE (reference sequence). CDR3 region: CASSLDRTPNNEQFF. CDR3 coding DNA: TGTGCCAGCAGCTTGGACAGGACACCTAACAATGAGCAGTTCTTC.

V and J are TRBV6-5 and TRBJ1-1; D is unresolved. Germline CDR1 reads MNHEY; CDR2 reads SVGAGI. Trimming stripped 4 bases from V and 8 bases from J, with 8 bases between. CDR3 length: 11 amino acids. The CDR3 bases are TGTGCCAGCAGTTCCAAGGGAGAAGCTTTCTTT. Translation gives CASSSKGEAFF.

This sequence joins TRBV6-2 or TRBV6-3 and TRBJ2-1; 16 bases fit TRBD2. Per the germline V gene, CDR1 is MNHEY and CDR2 is SVGEGT. With V trimmed by 4 bases and J by 8 bases, 2 bases remained unmatched. CDR3 length: 15 residues. The CDR3 sequence: CASSLGLAGGYEQFF. Written as DNA, the CDR3 is TGTGCCAGCAGTTTGGGACTAGCGGGAGGGTATGAGCAGTTCTTC.

Remarks on this clonotype: Because the CDR3 is missing its conserved closing phenylalanine or tryptophan, this is likely a read error. The V gene is TRBV3-1, the J gene TRBJ2-7; D possibly corresponds to TRBD1 (5 bases). This CDR3 has 15 residues. V lost 8 bases, J lost 1 base, and 18 bases lay in between. CDR1 LGHDT and CDR2 YNNKEL come from the germline V gene (reference sequence). The CDR3, as DNA: TGTGCCAGCGGAAAGGGGTACTCCCCATCCTACGAGCAGTACTCC. This translates into CASGKGYSPSYEQYS.

This clonotype has just a few counts. This chain uses TRBV6-1 with TRBJ2-6; TRBD1 matches at 8 bases. Germline trimming cut 5 bases from V and 5 bases from J; bases unmatched to any gene: 5. This CDR3 contains 15 residues. Germline V CDR1 and CDR2: MNHNS, SASEGT. The CDR3, as DNA: TGTGCCAGCAGTCCTCGACAGGGGCGGGCCAACGTCCTGACTTTC. The encoded protein is CASSPRQGRANVLTF.

This clonotype was counted many times. The chain couples TRBV6-1 to TRBJ2-5; TRBD1 aligns across 7 bases. CDR1 and CDR2 (germline): MNHNS, SASEGT. The V and J ends lost 8 bases and 7 bases, in that order; junction bases with no gene match: 7. This CDR3 spans 12 amino acids. DNA of the CDR3: TGTGCCAGCCAAACAGGGGACAGGACCCAGTACTTC. Protein sequence: CASQTGDRTQYF.

This clonotype was counted at least ten times. The chain employs TRBV11-2 and TRBJ2-3, with 7 positions matching TRBD1. The CDR3 runs 15 residues. Germline V gene data show CDR1 as SGHAT and CDR2 as FQNNGV. J was trimmed by 3 bases and V by 5 bases; bases with no gene match: 8. The CDR3 loop is CASSRNRGFTDTQYF. The CDR3 coding sequence is TGTGCCAGCAGCCGTAACAGGGGATTTACAGATACGCAGTATTTT.

J is TRBJ2-1 and V is TRBV3-1; possible D gene TRBD2, 5 bases. The CDR3 runs to 14 residues. The germline V and J ends were trimmed by 1 base and 9 bases, with 13 bases remaining between them. From germline, CDR1 is LGHDT and CDR2 YNNKEL (reference sequence). The CDR3 spells CASSQGGLFSEQFF. CDR3 nucleotide sequence: TGTGCCAGCAGCCAAGGTGGACTCTTCAGTGAGCAGTTCTTC.

The V and J genes are TRBV27 and TRBJ2-5, with a weak D call TRBD2 (5 bases). This CDR3 is built from 12 residues. From germline, CDR1 is MNHEY and CDR2 SMNVEV (reference sequence). The V and J ends lost 11 bases and 5 bases respectively, with 15 bases between them. CDR3 nucleotide sequence: TGTGCCTCCCGTCGCGGCGGGGAGACCCAGTACTTC. Amino acid sequence: CASRRGGETQYF.